This TCR beta chain was recorded in a study of post-analysis software for immune sequencing data. Background on the study: Clinical courses comprised relapsing-remitting, secondary progressive and progressive-relapsing multiple sclerosis.

The V end was cut by 6 bases, the J end by 9 bases, with 12 bases between. Germline assignment: CDR1 SQVTM and CDR2 ANQGSEA. This CDR3 comprises 11 residues. The sample holds a few counts of this clonotype. The antigen is not known. Study-wide points: A few TRBV segments appeared more often in patients than in controls, and TRBV5-6, TRBV5-1 and TRBV20-1 were among these. Under F measure analysis, samples from one preparation batch co-clustered strongly.

Prepared TCR beta cDNA libraries contained unique molecular identifiers. TCRdb re-called the PCR reads with MiXCR, one entry per CDR3 protein. The table shows roughly 870,000 distinct CDR3 sequences, with approximately 53% occurring only once. The rearrangement uses TRBV29-1 and TRBJ2-1; possible D gene TRBD2, 6 bases. Input material: blood. The sequence was obtained from a girl aged 10-17 years with multiple sclerosis. CDR3 bases: TGCAGCGTCCCCTGGAGGGGTGAGCAGTTCTTC. It translates to CSVPWRGEQFF.